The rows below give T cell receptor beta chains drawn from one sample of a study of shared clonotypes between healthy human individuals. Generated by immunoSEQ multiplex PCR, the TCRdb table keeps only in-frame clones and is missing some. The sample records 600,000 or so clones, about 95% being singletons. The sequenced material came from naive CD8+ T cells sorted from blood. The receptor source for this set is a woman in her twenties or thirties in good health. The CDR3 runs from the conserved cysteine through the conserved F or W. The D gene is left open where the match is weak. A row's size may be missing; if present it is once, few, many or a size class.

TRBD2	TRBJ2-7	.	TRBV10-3	TGTGCCATCAAACTAGCGGGAGACGAGCAGTACTTC	CAIKLAGDEQYF
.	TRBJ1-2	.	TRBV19	TGTGCCAGTAGTATAGATCTGGAACACGCGCATGGCTACACCTTC	CASSIDLEHAHGYTF
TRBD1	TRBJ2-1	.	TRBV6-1	TGTGCCAGCAGTGAAAACAGGGGCCTAAGGGATGAGCAGTTCTTC	CASSENRGLRDEQFF
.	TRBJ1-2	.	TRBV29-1	TGCAGCGTTGTCCCGCGCAGTTCTGGGTATGGCTACACCTTC	CSVVPRSSGYGYTF
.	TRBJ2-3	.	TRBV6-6	TGTGCCAGCAGTTACTCGAAGGCGGCGGGCACAGATACGCAGTATTTT	CASSYSKAAGTDTQYF
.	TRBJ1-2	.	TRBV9	TGTGCCAGCAGCGGCGGGGTCTATGGCTACACCTTC	CASSGGVYGYTF
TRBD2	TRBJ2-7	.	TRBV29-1	TGCAGCGTTGTAAGCGGGAGGGCCTACGAGCAGTACTTC	CSVVSGRAYEQYF
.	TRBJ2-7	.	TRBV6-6	TGTGCCAGCCGCATGGGCTCCTACGAGCAGTACTTC	CASRMGSYEQYF
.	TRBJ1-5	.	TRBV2	TGTGCCAGCAGGTCTGGGCGGGGCGGTCAGCCCCAGCATTTT	CASRSGRGGQPQHF
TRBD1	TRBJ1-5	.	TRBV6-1	TGTGCCAGCGGGGACAGGGGCTGGAATCAGCCCCAGCATTTT	CASGDRGWNQPQHF
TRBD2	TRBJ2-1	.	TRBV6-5	TGTGCCAGCAGTTACGGTCCTAGCGGGAGGATCGAGCAGTTCTTC	CASSYGPSGRIEQFF
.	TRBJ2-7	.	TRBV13	TGTGCCAGCAGCTTTGAAAGCTCCTACGAGCAGTACTTC	CASSFESSYEQYF
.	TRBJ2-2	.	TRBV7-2	TGTGCCAGCAGCTGGACGGCGAGCACCGGGGAGCTGTTTTTT	CASSWTASTGELFF
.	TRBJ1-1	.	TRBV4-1	TGCGCCAGCAGCCAAGATACGGCGGCCGCTTTCTTT	CASSQDTAAAFF
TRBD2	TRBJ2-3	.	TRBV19	TGTGCCAGTAGTCCGATAACTAGCGGATCTAGCACAGATACGCAGTATTTT	CASSPITSGSSTDTQYF
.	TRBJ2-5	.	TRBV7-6	TGTGCCAGCAGCTCCAGGGGTTTCCCAGAGACCCAGTACTTC	CASSSRGFPETQYF
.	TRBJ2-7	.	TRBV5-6	TGTGCCAGCAGCTTGCTCACAGGGAATAGGTACGAGCAGTACTTC	CASSLLTGNRYEQYF
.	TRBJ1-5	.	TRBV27	TGTGCCAGCAGTTTTAGAGATAGCAATCAGCCCCAGCATTTT	CASSFRDSNQPQHF
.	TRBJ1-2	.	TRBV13	TGTGCCAGCAGCGGAGACACAGAGACCCTCTATGGCTACACCTTC	CASSGDTETLYGYTF
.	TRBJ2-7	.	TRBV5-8	TGTGCCAGCAGCTTGGAGGGCCAGGCGCGTGAGCAGTACTTC	CASSLEGQAREQYF
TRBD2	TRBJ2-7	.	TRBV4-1	TGCGCCAGCAGCACGCGCTATAGCGGGAGTAGGTACGAGCAGTACTTC	CASSTRYSGSRYEQYF
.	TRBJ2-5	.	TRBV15	TGTGCCACCAGCAGAGATGGGTTGGCTAGCGAGCAAGAGACCCAGTACTTC	CATSRDGLASEQETQYF
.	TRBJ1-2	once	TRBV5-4	TGTGCCAGCAGCTTGGGCGGGCGGGCCGAGGAGGACTATGGCTACACCTTC	CASSLGGRAEEDYGYTF
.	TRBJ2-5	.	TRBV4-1	TGCGCCAGCAGCCAAGATCAAGAGGAGACCCAGTACTTC	CASSQDQEETQYF
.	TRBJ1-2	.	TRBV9	TGTGCCAGCAGCGCAGGGGAGGCGTTTTACTATGGCTACACCTTC	CASSAGEAFYYGYTF
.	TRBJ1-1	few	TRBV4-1	TGCGCCAGCAGCCAAGTTGGAGATAGCACTGAAGCTTTCTTT	CASSQVGDSTEAFF
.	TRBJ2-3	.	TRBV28	TGTGCCAGCAGTGCAGGACCCGGGGAGGATACGCAGTATTTT	CASSAGPGEDTQYF
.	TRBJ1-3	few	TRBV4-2	TGTGCCAGCAGCCAGACTGGAAACACCATATATTTT	CASSQTGNTIYF